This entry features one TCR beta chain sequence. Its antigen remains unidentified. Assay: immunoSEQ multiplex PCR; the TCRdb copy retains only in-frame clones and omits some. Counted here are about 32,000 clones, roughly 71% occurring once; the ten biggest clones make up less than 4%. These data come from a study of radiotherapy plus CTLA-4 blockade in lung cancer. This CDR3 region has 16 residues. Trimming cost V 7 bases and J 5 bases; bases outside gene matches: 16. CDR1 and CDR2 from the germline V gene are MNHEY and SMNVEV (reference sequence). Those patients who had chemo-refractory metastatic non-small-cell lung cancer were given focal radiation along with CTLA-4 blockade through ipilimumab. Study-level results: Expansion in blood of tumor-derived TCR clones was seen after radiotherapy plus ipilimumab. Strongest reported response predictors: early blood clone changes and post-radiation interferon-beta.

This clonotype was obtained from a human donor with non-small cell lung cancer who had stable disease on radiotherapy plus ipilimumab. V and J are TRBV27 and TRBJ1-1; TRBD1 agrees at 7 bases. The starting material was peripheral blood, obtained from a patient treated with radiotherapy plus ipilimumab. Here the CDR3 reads CASNNLRGRSGTEAFF. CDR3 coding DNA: TGTGCCAGCAACAACCTCAGGGGGAGATCTGGTACTGAAGCTTTCTTT.